Below are 26 T cell receptor beta chains sequenced from a single sample in a study of shared clonotypes between healthy human individuals. Produced via immunoSEQ multiplex PCR; TCRdb's table is partial and in-frame only. The sample yields about 1 million clones, 70% to 80% seen once. The sequenced sample consisted of memory CD4+ T cells from PBMCs. Indicated subset: CD45RA-negative fraction. The source of these receptors is a man aged 18-30 years in good health. Some clones in this sample may be carry-over from other donors' samples.

The rearrangement joins TRBV28 to TRBJ1-5; 7 bases line up with TRBD1. V shed 8 bases, J shed 0 bases, and the junction held 7 bases outside the gene matches. The CDR3 runs to 15 residues. Per germline, CDR1 MDHEN and CDR2 SYDVKM. As DNA, the CDR3 is TGTGCCAGCTCCACGGGACAGAATAGCAATCAGCCCCAGCATTTT. It encodes CASSTGQNSNQPQHF.

In the case of this clone: Other DNA sequences within the sample encode an identical CDR3. The rearrangement links TRBV10-3 to TRBJ2-3; 7 bases agree with TRBD2. In germline, CDR1 is ENHRY, CDR2 SYGVKD. J gave up 0 bases and V 6 bases, and 6 bases lay outside the gene matches. The CDR3 has 15 amino acids. In DNA form, the CDR3 reads TGTGCCATCAGCGGAAGCGGGACTAGCACAGATACGCAGTATTTT. This sequence encodes CAISGSGTSTDTQYF.

The CDR3: CSVEGTDRVGYTF. The CDR3 DNA reads TGCAGCGTTGAAGGGACAGACAGGGTGGGCTACACCTTC. V and J are TRBV29-1 and TRBJ1-2, with TRBD1 identical over 7 bases. The trim removed 1 base at V and 8 bases at J, leaving 7 bases unmatched. Germline values: CDR1 SQVTM, CDR2 ANQGSEA. The CDR3 consists of 13 residues. The whole variable domain, filled in from reference TRBV29-1 and TRBJ1-2, reads SAVISQKPSRDICQRGTSLTIQCQVDSQVTMMFWYRQQPGQSLTLIATANQGSEATYESGFVIDKFPISRPNLTFSTLTVSNMSPEDSSIYLCSVEGTDRVGYTFGSGTRLTVV.

The chain uses TRBV25-1 and TRBJ2-1; possibly TRBD1 or TRBD2 for D (5 bases each). V lost 6 bases, J lost 2 bases, and 11 bases lay in between. The CDR3 has 14 amino acids. Germline lookup yields CDR1 MGHDK and CDR2 SYGVNS. Written as DNA, the CDR3 is TGTGCCAGCAGCCGGGACCTCACCTACAATGAGCAGTTCTTC. As protein: CASSRDLTYNEQFF.

The gene calls are TRBV27 and TRBJ1-1; D gene uncertain. Germline V gene data show CDR1 as MNHEY and CDR2 as SMNVEV (reference sequence). This CDR3 is 16 amino acids long. V lost 8 bases, J lost 2 bases, and 21 bases lay in between. CDR3 in DNA: TGTGCCAGCTCTGCGGGCGGAGCGACACTTAACACTGAAGCTTTCTTT. It is translated as CASSAGGATLNTEAFF.

V usage is TRBV29-1 and J usage is TRBJ1-1, with D possibly matching TRBD1 (5 bases). V lost 6 bases to trimming and J lost 11 bases, with 16 bases between them. Germline V lookup: CDR1 SQVTM, CDR2 ANQGSEA. The CDR3 contains 11 residues. The CDR3 sequence: CSVRGDFVAFF. Written as DNA, the CDR3 is TGCAGCGTCAGAGGGGATTTTGTTGCTTTCTTT. The variable domain in full, with the rest retrieved from reference TRBV29-1 and TRBJ1-1, is SAVISQKPSRDICQRGTSLTIQCQVDSQVTMMFWYRQQPGQSLTLIATANQGSEATYESGFVIDKFPISRPNLTFSTLTVSNMSPEDSSIYLCSVRGDFVAFFGQGTRLTVV.

The gene calls are TRBV5-1 and TRBJ2-1; 7 nucleotides agree with TRBD2. Trimming at V came to 1 base and at J to 1 base, leaving 14 bases not matched to a gene. CDR3 size: 19 residues. Per germline, CDR1 SGHRS and CDR2 YFSETQ. The CDR3 nucleotides read TGCGCCAGCAGCTTGAAACCTATCTCGGGGGGACCTTCCTACAATGAGCAGTTCTTC. It encodes CASSLKPISGGPSYNEQFF.

The rearrangement uses TRBV5-5 and TRBJ1-4; D ambiguous. This CDR3 has 14 residues. The germline V gene encodes CDR1 SGHKS and CDR2 YYEKEE (reference sequence). V lost 0 bases, J lost 5 bases, and 8 bases lay in between. CDR3 amino acids: CASSLGVMNEKLFF. CDR3 coding DNA: TGTGCCAGCAGCTTGGGAGTGATGAATGAAAAACTGTTTTTT.

J is TRBJ2-1 and V is TRBV6-5, with 9 bases that match TRBD2. Trimming at V came to 7 bases and at J to 7 bases, leaving 8 bases not matched to a gene. The CDR3 has 14 amino acids. Germline CDR1 reads MNHEY; CDR2 reads SVGAGI. The CDR3 here is CASIGGRAGNEQFF. The CDR3 nucleotides read TGTGCCAGCATAGGCGGGAGGGCTGGGAATGAGCAGTTCTTC.

In its sample, this clone was seen once. The chain joins TRBV7-3 to TRBJ2-1; 8 bases match TRBD2. This CDR3 is built from 16 residues. The V and J ends lost 3 bases and 1 base, in that order; junction bases with no gene match: 5. Germline V gives CDR1 SGHTA, CDR2 FQGTGA. This chain's CDR3 is CASSFTSSGSYNEQFF. CDR3 coding DNA: TGTGCCAGCAGCTTCACATCTAGCGGGTCCTACAATGAGCAGTTCTTC.

As DNA, the CDR3 is TGTGCCAGCAGTGAAGACGTAGATACGCAGTATTTT. Its translation is CASSEDVDTQYF. The chain employs TRBV2 and TRBJ2-3; no reliable D call. Trimming pared 1 base from V and 5 bases from J, leaving 4 bases between. The V gene's germline CDR1 is SNHLY and CDR2 FYNNEI. The CDR3 consists of 12 residues.

J is TRBJ1-4 and V is TRBV27, with a weak D call TRBD1 (6 bases). Trimming removed 3 bases at V and 8 bases at J, with 16 bases between. Per the germline V gene, CDR1 is MNHEY and CDR2 is SMNVEV (reference sequence). The CDR3 length is 15 residues. The chain's CDR3 is CASSLIARGSEKLFF. CDR3 in DNA: TGTGCCAGCAGTTTGATCGCCAGGGGTAGCGAAAAACTGTTTTTT. Looking up the rest from reference TRBV27 and TRBJ1-4 gives the full variable domain: EAQVTQNPRYLITVTGKKLTVTCSQNMNHEYMSWYRQDPGLGLRQIYYSMNVEVTDKGDVPEGYKVSRKEKRNFPLILESPSPNQTSLYFCASSLIARGSEKLFFGSGTQLSVL.

The rearrangement links TRBV27 to TRBJ2-3, with D perhaps TRBD1 or TRBD2 (5 bases each). Germline V CDR1 and CDR2: MNHEY, SMNVEV (reference sequence). CDR3 size: 16 residues. V lost 5 bases to trimming and J lost 4 bases, with 19 bases between them. CDR3 residues: CASSARRAGRSDTQYF. The CDR3 DNA reads TGTGCCAGCAGTGCCCGTCGGGCAGGGAGATCAGATACGCAGTATTTT.

This chain links TRBV7-2 with TRBJ2-3; D might be TRBD1 (6 bases). Germline-derived CDR1 and CDR2 are SGHTA and FQGNSA. V was trimmed by 5 bases and J by 3 bases, leaving 18 bases between them. This CDR3 has 16 residues. The CDR3 DNA sequence: TGTGCCAGCAGCCCTTGGACAGTCGGCGGTACAGATACGCAGTATTTT. Protein product: CASSPWTVGGTDTQYF.

This clone was detected once. J is TRBJ2-5 and V is TRBV28; TRBD1 aligns across 7 bases. V was pared by 2 bases and J by 1 base, with 4 bases of the junction left unmatched. There are 15 residues in the CDR3. The germline CDR1 and CDR2 sequences are MDHEN and SYDVKM. Here the CDR3 DNA reads TGTGCCAGCAGTTTAGGAAACAGGGGCCAAGAGACCCAGTACTTC. Its protein is CASSLGNRGQETQYF.

The V and J genes are TRBV11-2 and TRBJ2-3; D tentatively reads TRBD1 or TRBD2 (5 bases each). This CDR3 has 15 amino acids. CDR1 is SGHAT, CDR2 FQNNGV, per germline. V shed 5 bases and J shed 4 bases, with 16 bases lying between them. The CDR3: CASSRDPSQSDTQYF. Here the CDR3 DNA reads TGTGCCAGCAGCCGGGACCCGAGTCAGTCAGATACGCAGTATTTT.

This clone has a handful of counts. The J gene is TRBJ2-5, the V gene TRBV19; the match to TRBD2 covers 8 bases. The CDR3 contains 14 residues. J gave up 2 bases and V 3 bases, and 2 bases lay outside the gene matches. Germline lookup yields CDR1 LNHDA and CDR2 SQIVND (reference sequence). The CDR3 sequence is CASSITGGQETQYF. CDR3 bases: TGTGCCAGTAGTATCACGGGAGGGCAAGAGACCCAGTACTTC.

This clone occurred once. This specimen includes other DNA sequences encoding the same CDR3. The chain links TRBV4-1 to TRBJ2-5; D unclear. V was shortened by 1 base and J by 4 bases, with 4 bases between the two germline ends. The CDR3 runs to 12 residues. Germline CDR1 reads MGHRA; CDR2 reads YSYEKL. The CDR3 DNA follows: TGCGCCAGCAGCCAAGTTAGAGAGACCCAGTACTTC. Protein product: CASSQVRETQYF.

V and J are TRBV27 and TRBJ1-1; D not certain. There are 15 residues in the CDR3. The germline V gene encodes CDR1 MNHEY and CDR2 SMNVEV (reference sequence). The V end lost 5 bases, the J end lost 1 base, and 14 bases lay between the germline ends. The CDR3 loop reads CASSTATRANTEAFF. In DNA, the CDR3 is TGTGCCAGCAGTACCGCAACCCGGGCGAACACTGAAGCTTTCTTT.

The rearrangement joins TRBV7-9 to TRBJ1-1; D unclear. From germline, CDR1 is SEHNR and CDR2 FQNEAQ (reference sequence). Trimming took 2 bases from V and 8 from J, leaving 9 bases between them. The CDR3 extends over 12 amino acids. The CDR3, as DNA: TGTGCCAGCAGCTTATTGGTAGGGGAAGCTTTCTTT. This encodes CASSLLVGEAFF.

This clone was detected a few times. The chain combines TRBV28 with TRBJ1-2; 7 bases align to TRBD1. The CDR3 loop spans 15 amino acids. The germline gives CDR1 MDHEN, CDR2 SYDVKM. The V and J ends lost 3 bases and 4 bases, in that order; junction bases with no gene match: 8. CDR3 sequence reads: CASSLASGQSYGYTF. For the CDR3, the DNA is TGTGCCAGCAGTTTGGCTTCGGGACAGAGCTATGGCTACACCTTC.

The V gene is TRBV2, the J gene TRBJ1-3, with a weak D call TRBD1 (5 bases). V dropped 7 bases and J dropped 4 bases, with 14 bases sitting between them. Germline-derived CDR1 and CDR2 are SNHLY and FYNNEI. The CDR3 length is 14 residues. The CDR3 reads CASMRGAGGNTIYF. The CDR3 region has the DNA TGTGCCAGCATGCGGGGCGCGGGGGGAAACACCATATATTTT.

The chain combines TRBV11-3 with TRBJ2-1; 7 bases agree with TRBD1. The CDR3 is 16 residues long. The V and J ends lost 5 bases and 3 bases, in that order; junction bases with no gene match: 10. Germline V gives CDR1 SGHNT, CDR2 YENEEA. CDR3 sequence reads: CASSKGRDSGYNEQFF. CDR3 coding DNA: TGTGCCAGCAGCAAGGGTAGGGACAGCGGCTACAATGAGCAGTTCTTC.

V usage is TRBV10-1 and J usage is TRBJ2-7; D not resolved. V shed 7 bases and J shed 3 bases, with 16 bases lying between them. Germline V lookup: CDR1 WNHNN, CDR2 SYGVQD (reference sequence). This CDR3 is 14 amino acids long. The CDR3, as DNA: TGCGCCAGCAAGACCGCTGGGATTAACTACGAGCAGTACTTC. Protein: CASKTAGINYEQYF.

V is TRBV5-1 and J is TRBJ2-3; D is possibly TRBD1 or TRBD2 (5 bases each). Between the trimmed V and J ends, which lost 0 bases and 5 bases, there was a span of 13 bases. Germline CDR1 SGHRS, CDR2 YFSETQ. CDR3 length: 15 amino acids. The DNA for the CDR3 is TGCGCCAGCAGCTTGGGGGGACCAGCGGTAGATACGCAGTATTTT. It translates to CASSLGGPAVDTQYF.

This clone was counted a few times. The chain couples TRBV9 to TRBJ2-2; D ambiguous. Germline V gives CDR1 SGDLS, CDR2 YYNGEE. The CDR3 consists of 14 residues. The V and J ends lost 0 bases and 3 bases respectively, with 6 bases between them. Written as DNA, the CDR3 is TGTGCCAGCAGCGTAGGCTCACACACCGGGGAGCTGTTTTTT. It is translated as CASSVGSHTGELFF.